A selection of T cell receptor beta chains follows, all from one sample in a study of cytomegalovirus exposure and HLA in healthy donors. The data were produced by immunoSEQ multiplex PCR, yet TCRdb's version contains in-frame clones alone and is incomplete. The sample yields some 190,000 clones, roughly 77% seen once. The specimen sequenced was PBMCs. The origin of the receptors is a man aged 35-49 years in good health and CMV-seropositive. Both conserved end residues are part of each CDR3. The D gene is left open where the match is weak. The size field is filled for only some rows; it gives once, few, many or a size class.

>NA|NA|TRBV5-1|TRBJ1-2
CASSLGHSSNYGYTF
TGCGCCAGCAGCTTGGGACACTCCTCTAACTATGGCTACACCTTC
>TRBD2|NA|TRBV7-8|TRBJ2-3
CASSPRTSGSSGTQYF
TGTGCCAGCAGCCCTAGGACTAGCGGGAGTTCTGGTACGCAGTATTTT
>NA|once|TRBV5-6|TRBJ1-1
CASSFTGNTEAFF
TGTGCCAGCAGCTTCACAGGGAACACTGAAGCTTTCTTT
>TRBD2|NA|TRBV27|TRBJ2-7
CASSRQVTSGVAYEQYF
TGTGCCAGCAGTCGACAAGTTACTAGCGGGGTAGCCTACGAGCAGTACTTC
>TRBD2|NA|TRBV28|TRBJ2-1
CASSPLAGAREQFF
TGTGCCAGCAGTCCCCTAGCGGGAGCTAGGGAGCAGTTCTTC
>NA|medium-sized|TRBV21-1|TRBJ1-5
CASSKAGGTGDQPQHF
TGTGCCAGCAGCAAAGCGGGAGGGACAGGGGATCAGCCCCAGCATTTT
>TRBD1|NA|TRBV19|TRBJ2-3
CASSPGQGARLWYF
TGTGCCAGTAGTCCAGGACAGGGGGCGCGGCTTTGGTATTTT
>NA|NA|TRBV11-2|TRBJ1-6
CASSYRRDSPLHF
TGTGCCAGCAGCTACCGGAGGGATTCACCCCTCCACTTT
>TRBD1|once|TRBV2|TRBJ2-1
CASSPRTGGVGSYNEQFF
TGTGCCAGCAGTCCCAGGACAGGGGGCGTCGGATCCTACAATGAGCAGTTCTTC
>TRBD1|NA|TRBV27|TRBJ1-1
CASRKTGSTEAFF
TGTGCCAGCAGAAAGACAGGGAGCACTGAAGCTTTCTTT
>NA|NA|TRBV5-1|TRBJ2-5
CASTWLTAGAQETQYF
TGCGCCAGCACCTGGTTGACAGCGGGTGCCCAAGAGACCCAGTACTTC
>TRBD2|NA|TRBV9|TRBJ2-3
CASSPSSGGTDTQYF
TGTGCCAGCTCCCCCAGTAGCGGGGGCACAGATACGCAGTATTTT
>TRBD1|NA|TRBV9|TRBJ1-2
CASSNPGQGLYGYTF
TGTGCCAGCAGTAACCCGGGACAGGGACTATATGGCTACACCTTC